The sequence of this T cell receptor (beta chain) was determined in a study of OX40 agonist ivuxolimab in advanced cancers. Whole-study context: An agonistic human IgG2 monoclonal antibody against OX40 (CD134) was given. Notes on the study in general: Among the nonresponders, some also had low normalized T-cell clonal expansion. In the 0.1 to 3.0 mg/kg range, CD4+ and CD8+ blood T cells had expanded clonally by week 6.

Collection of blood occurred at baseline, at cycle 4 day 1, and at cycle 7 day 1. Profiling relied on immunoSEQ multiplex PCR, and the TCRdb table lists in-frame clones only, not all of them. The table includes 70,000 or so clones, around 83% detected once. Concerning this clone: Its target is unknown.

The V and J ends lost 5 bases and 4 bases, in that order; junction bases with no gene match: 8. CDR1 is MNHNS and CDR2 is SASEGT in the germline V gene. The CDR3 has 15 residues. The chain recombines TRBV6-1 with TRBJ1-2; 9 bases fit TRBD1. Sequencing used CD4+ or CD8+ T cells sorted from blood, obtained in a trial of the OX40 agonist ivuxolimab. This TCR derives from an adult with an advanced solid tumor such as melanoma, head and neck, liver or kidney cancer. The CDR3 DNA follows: TGTGCCAGCAGTCCGACCGGGACAGGGCCCTATGGCTACACCTTC. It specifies CASSPTGTGPYGYTF.